This T cell receptor (beta chain) was recorded in a study of blood T cell repertoires in COVID-19 (dated by TCRdb to the early 2020s). Some background on the complete study: Collaborator samples came from the United States, Italy and Spain and covered acute and convalescent phases of COVID-19. The prospective study material was composed of cDNA or gDNA derived from T cells, B-cell-depleted T cells, or PBMCs. Deeply sampled blood TCRbeta repertoires from subjects exposed to, actively infected with, or recovered from COVID-19 were included in the dataset. The repertoires were released in a freely available public database meant as a resource for research on the immune response to SARS-CoV-2. The samples were drawn from the first 160 participants of the ongoing ImmuneRACE study and from more than 1,000 subjects provided by 6 global collaborators. Nearly every sample came with metadata listing a de-identified subject ID, COVID-19 status, age in years and sex. Where available, HLA class I and class II types were taken from metadata supplied by the sample provider and were not determined by assay-based typing.

The collaborating institutions used their own protocols to collect whole blood in K2EDTA tubes. Collaborator samples were shipped for TCRbeta analysis as frozen whole blood, isolated PBMCs, or DNA extracted from either sample type. Of note for this clone: Its antigen target is currently unknown. There are no base qualities to consult, and no much larger clone falls within one base.

The immunoSEQ Assay, a bias-controlled multiplex PCR, was used to amplify TCRbeta CDR3 regions from genomic DNA. The authors' analysis ran thus. The number of nucleated cells in each sample was estimated by amplification of reference gene primers within the assay. To quantify the absolute abundance of each unique TCRbeta CDR3 rearrangement, sequence reads were collapsed and filtered. For each sample, productive Simpson clonality was calculated as the square root of Simpson's diversity index across productive rearrangements. TCRdb took this table from immuneACCESS and kept in-frame rearrangements with V and J called. Such tables lack part of the clones; where checked against another copy, unresolved V genes explain under half of the gap, and the rest is unexplained. V, J and clone size are those of that table, while D and trimming were read from the DNA. The table for this sample lists tens of thousands of clones; about 74% of them were counted only once. Clones ranked in the top ten supply 28% of the sample.

Here is what the overall study found, with its caveats: The quantity of clinical and demographic metadata differed by source and by participant and was supplied without curation.

The germline V gene encodes CDR1 LNHDA and CDR2 SQIVND (reference sequence). V and J are trimmed by 5 bases and 5 bases, and the gene matches miss 9 bases of the junction. The CDR3 measures 17 amino acids from cysteine to phenylalanine. Solely the CDR3 DNA is kept, with 51 bases framed from the first base. The receptor was derived from a woman older than 75 with acute or convalescent COVID-19. The chain is encoded by TRBV19 joined to TRBJ2-2; TRBD2 matches 12 bases in the middle. What was sequenced was peripheral blood. The CDR3 reads CASSQGTSGWGTGELFF. The DNA sequence follows: TGTGCCAGTAGTCAAGGGACTAGCGGGTGGGGGACCGGGGAGCTGTTTTTT.